This T cell receptor (beta chain) was identified during a study of T cell repertoires in aging, cancer and after chemotherapy. Study information: Clear clonal overlap appeared across healthy donor samples taken over several months to years. Study-wide findings and caveats: Across the chemotherapy interval, each cancer cohort showed higher median generation probability, suggesting thymic rebound.

Peripheral blood genomic DNA, not sorted cells or RNA, was the template. TRB rearrangements spanning V, D and J were amplified using mixed TRB-A/B primers. Via MiXCR, TCRdb re-called the multiplex PCR reads, giving one row per CDR3 protein. The sample contains approximately 11,000 distinct CDR3 sequences, less than 35% of which appear only once. This clonotype has a handful of counts. Its cognate antigen is unknown. This TCR derives from a human donor in good health. The donor label of this sample is uncertain. The sample taken for sequencing was blood.

In DNA, the CDR3 is TGTGCCAGCAGTAACGCGGTGAACACTGAAGCTTTCTTT. It is translated as CASSNAVNTEAFF. The chain combines TRBV6-2 or TRBV6-3 with TRBJ1-1; D gene ambiguous. V shed 5 bases and J shed 0 bases, with 7 bases lying between them. Germline assignment: CDR1 MNHEY and CDR2 SVGEGT. This CDR3 spans 13 amino acids.